This TCR beta chain is from a study of CXCR3-negative and CXCR3-positive naive CD8 T cells. Triplicate approximately 300,000-cell sorts were made of each CD8+ T cell subset. Naive CD8+ T cells carried a CD45RO-CCR7+CD27+CD95- phenotype. Researchers prepared the TRB cDNA libraries using 5' RACE with UMI labels. TCRdb reworked the 5' RACE reads into one entry per CDR3 protein, no DNA. The sample yields some 130,000 distinct CDR3 sequences, of which the top ten take up under 0.5%. The germline gives CDR1 SEHNR, CDR2 FQNEAQ (reference sequence). This CDR3 region has 17 residues. Study findings and constraints: TRBV-TRBJ usage matched between naive CXCR3-negative and CXCR3-positive cells but not between memory cells.

Regarding this clonotype: Its target is unknown.

The chain employs TRBV7-9 and TRBJ2-2; absent DNA, TCRdb's TRBD2 call cannot be checked. The specimen was naive CXCR3- CD8+ T cells from blood. Sample subset: CD45RO-CCR7+CD27+CD95- naive CD8+ T cells lacking CXCR3 (TNR3-). The sequence was obtained from a human donor in good health. Some clones in this sample may be carry-over from other donors' samples. This chain's CDR3 is CASSFSVGPRRTGELFF.